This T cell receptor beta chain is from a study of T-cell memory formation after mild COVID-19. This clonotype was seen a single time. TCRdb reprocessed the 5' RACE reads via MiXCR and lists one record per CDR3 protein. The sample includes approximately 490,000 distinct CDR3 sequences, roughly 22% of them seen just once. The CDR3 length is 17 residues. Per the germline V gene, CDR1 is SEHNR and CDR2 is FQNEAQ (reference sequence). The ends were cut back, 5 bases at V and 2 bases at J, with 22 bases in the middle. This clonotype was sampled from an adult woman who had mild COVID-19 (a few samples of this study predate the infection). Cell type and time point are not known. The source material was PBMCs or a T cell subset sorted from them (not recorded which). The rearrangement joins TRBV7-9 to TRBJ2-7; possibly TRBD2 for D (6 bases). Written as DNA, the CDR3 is TGTGCCAGCAGCCCGACCGGGGGTAGGGCAATAGCCTACGAGCAGTACTTC. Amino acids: CASSPTGGRAIAYEQYF. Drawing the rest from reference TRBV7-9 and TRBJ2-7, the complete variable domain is DTGVSQNPRHKITKRGQNVTFRCDPISEHNRLYWYRQTLGQGPEFLTYFQNEAQLEKSRLLSDRFSAERPKGSFSTLEIQRTEQGDSAMYLCASSPTGGRAIAYEQYFGPGTRLTVT.